These T cell receptor beta chains were read from a single sample in a study of blood T cell repertoires in COVID-19. Profiled with immunoSEQ multiplex PCR; TCRdb holds only in-frame clones, not every one. The table includes over 200,000 clones, around 86% detected once. Sequencing was done on a sample of peripheral blood. The receptors stem from a middle-aged man who had recovered from COVID-19. The CDR3 runs from the conserved cysteine through the conserved F or W. A D gene is named only where the DNA matches it firmly. Size tells how often a clone was seen (once, few, many) or the class of an expanded clone, and some rows leave it out.

j_call,d_call,clone_size,v_call,cdr3_aa,cdr3_nt
TRBJ2-1,NA,NA,TRBV28,CASSLGGVVWNEQFF,TGTGCCAGCAGCCTGGGAGGCGTTGTGTGGAATGAGCAGTTCTTC
TRBJ2-2,TRBD2,NA,TRBV9,CASSGVTSGIPNTGELFF,TGTGCCAGCAGCGGGGTGACTAGCGGGATACCTAACACCGGGGAGCTGTTTTTT
TRBJ1-4,NA,NA,TRBV19,CASSIGTLSQGTGKLFF,TGTGCCAGTAGTATAGGTACCCTCTCGCAGGGGACCGGAAAACTGTTTTTT
TRBJ2-2,TRBD2,NA,TRBV29-1,CSALSGRGGWTGELFF,TGCAGCGCCCTTTCGGGGCGGGGGGGCTGGACCGGGGAGCTGTTTTTT
TRBJ1-2,NA,once,TRBV5-1,CASSEVRTRGGYTF,TGCGCCAGTTCGGAGGTGAGGACGCGGGGCGGCTACACCTTC
TRBJ2-2,NA,NA,TRBV19,CASSMGRDTGELFF,TGTGCCAGTAGTATGGGCAGGGACACCGGGGAGCTGTTTTTT
TRBJ2-7,NA,NA,TRBV6-1,CASSEVGAHYEQYF,TGTGCCAGCAGTGAAGTGGGGGCCCACTACGAGCAGTACTTC
TRBJ1-3,TRBD1,few,TRBV5-1,CASSYSQGGNTIYF,TGCGCCAGCAGCTACTCACAGGGGGGAAACACCATATATTTT
TRBJ2-1,TRBD2,NA,TRBV24-1,CATSDAGTSGNDEQFF,TGTGCCACCAGTGACGCTGGGACTAGCGGGAATGATGAGCAGTTCTTC
TRBJ1-2,NA,NA,TRBV9,CASSVASQGGYGYTF,TGTGCCAGCAGCGTAGCGTCGCAGGGCGGCTATGGCTACACCTTC
TRBJ2-2,NA,NA,TRBV5-1,CASSPHTGGELFF,TGCGCCAGCAGCCCACATACAGGCGGGGAGCTGTTTTTT
TRBJ1-2,NA,NA,TRBV25-1,CASSGTLQGFYGYTF,TGTGCCAGCAGTGGGACTCTACAGGGCTTCTATGGCTACACCTTC
TRBJ1-1,NA,NA,TRBV6-5,CASSSDYKNTEAFF,TGTGCCAGCAGCTCAGATTACAAGAACACTGAAGCTTTCTTT
TRBJ2-3,TRBD2,NA,TRBV4-1,CASSISGRPDTQYF,TGCGCCAGCAGCATTAGCGGGAGGCCCGATACGCAGTATTTT
TRBJ2-3,NA,NA,TRBV7-9,CASSSTVSTDTQYF,TGTGCCAGCAGCTCCACAGTTAGCACAGATACGCAGTATTTT
TRBJ1-5,TRBD1,NA,TRBV6-9,CASSYSPTGVRQPQHF,TGTGCCAGCAGTTATTCCCCGACAGGGGTGCGACAGCCCCAGCATTTT
TRBJ2-1,TRBD2,NA,TRBV19,CASSISGGARNEQFF,TGTGCCAGTAGTATTAGCGGGGGCGCCCGCAATGAGCAGTTCTTC
TRBJ1-2,TRBD1,NA,TRBV27,CASSGRDRGHHGYTF,TGTGCCAGCAGTGGGAGGGACAGGGGCCATCATGGCTACACCTTC
TRBJ2-6,TRBD1,NA,TRBV10-3,CAISTTGSGANVLTF,TGTGCCATCAGCACGACAGGGTCGGGGGCCAACGTCCTGACTTTC
TRBJ2-7,NA,NA,TRBV30,CAWSVQWPEQYF,TGTGCCTGGAGTGTACAATGGCCCGAGCAGTACTTC
TRBJ1-5,NA,NA,TRBV27,CASSPTVSNQPQHF,TGTGCCAGCAGCCCGACAGTGAGCAATCAGCCCCAGCATTTT
TRBJ2-7,NA,NA,TRBV27,CASSSLQQQGEQYF,TGTGCCAGCAGTTCCTTACAACAACAGGGCGAGCAGTACTTC
TRBJ1-1,NA,NA,TRBV21-1,CASSKGRGLRTEAFF,TGTGCCAGCAGCAAAGGAAGGGGGCTCCGAACTGAAGCTTTCTTT
TRBJ2-2,NA,NA,TRBV7-2,CASSLAGLKANTGELFF,TGTGCCAGCAGCTTAGCGGGGCTAAAGGCAAACACCGGGGAGCTGTTTTTT
TRBJ2-3,TRBD2,NA,TRBV5-1,CASSLIAGGPIGTDTQYF,TGCGCCAGCAGCTTGATAGCGGGGGGGCCCATCGGCACAGATACGCAGTATTTT
TRBJ2-7,NA,NA,TRBV7-2,CASSPSYEQYF,TGTGCCAGCAGCCCTTCCTACGAGCAGTACTTC
TRBJ2-7,NA,NA,TRBV11-2,CASSLEFGSGQYF,TGTGCCAGCAGCTTAGAGTTCGGGAGCGGGCAGTACTTC
TRBJ2-5,TRBD2,NA,TRBV9,CASSSGLTNQETQYF,TGTGCCAGCAGCTCGGGACTAACCAACCAAGAGACCCAGTACTTC
TRBJ2-1,TRBD2,once,TRBV3-1/TRBV3-2,CASSQVYKGGGAVRSYNEQFF,TGTGCCAGCAGCCAAGTTTATAAAGGCGGGGGGGCGGTACGCTCCTACAATGAGCAGTTCTTC
TRBJ2-2,TRBD2,NA,TRBV3-1/TRBV3-2,CASIDSGIRTGELFF,TGTGCCAGCATCGATAGCGGGATTCGAACCGGGGAGCTGTTTTTT
TRBJ2-7,TRBD2,NA,TRBV19,CASRRASGGVSYEQYF,TGTGCCAGTCGGCGGGCTAGCGGGGGGGTCTCCTACGAGCAGTACTTC
TRBJ2-7,TRBD1,NA,TRBV19,CASSIAGQGYEQYF,TGTGCCAGTAGTATCGCGGGACAGGGGTACGAGCAGTACTTC
TRBJ2-7,NA,NA,TRBV7-2,CASSLLDFNEQYF,TGTGCCAGCAGCTTATTGGACTTCAACGAGCAGTACTTC
TRBJ2-7,NA,NA,TRBV6-2/TRBV6-3,CASSYSTRQGLAGTTYEQYF,TGTGCCAGCAGTTACTCGACTCGACAGGGGTTAGCCGGGACTACCTACGAGCAGTACTTC
TRBJ2-5,NA,NA,TRBV9,CASSVGGVVETQYF,TGTGCCAGCAGCGTGGGGGGAGTCGTGGAGACCCAGTACTTC
TRBJ2-3,TRBD2,NA,TRBV27,CASSPLWTSGRAPDTQYF,TGTGCCAGCAGTCCCCTTTGGACTAGCGGGAGGGCCCCAGATACGCAGTATTTT
TRBJ1-5,TRBD1,NA,TRBV7-9,CASSLVGQGKNQPQHF,TGTGCCAGCAGCTTGGTTGGACAGGGCAAGAATCAGCCCCAGCATTTT
TRBJ2-2,TRBD1,few,TRBV19,CASSAPGQLNPGELFF,TGTGCCAGTAGTGCGCCGGGACAGTTAAACCCCGGGGAGCTGTTTTTT
TRBJ2-7,NA,NA,TRBV9,CASSVGVTGSYEQYF,TGTGCCAGCAGCGTAGGTGTTACGGGATCCTACGAGCAGTACTTC
TRBJ2-7,NA,once,TRBV6-6,CASSSLFSSYEQYF,TGTGCCAGCAGTTCCCTCTTCAGCTCCTACGAGCAGTACTTC
TRBJ2-5,TRBD2,NA,TRBV9,CASSVDPAGVQKETQYF,TGTGCCAGCAGCGTAGATCCAGCGGGGGTACAGAAGGAGACCCAGTACTTC
TRBJ2-7,NA,NA,TRBV7-9,CASSLRAGNSYEQYF,TGTGCCAGCAGCCTTCGGGCAGGGAACTCCTACGAGCAGTACTTC
TRBJ2-1,NA,NA,TRBV19,CATREVGLGFGEQFF,TGTGCCACCAGGGAGGTAGGCCTTGGATTCGGCGAGCAGTTCTTC
TRBJ2-7,NA,NA,TRBV6-2/TRBV6-3,CASSRDFATYEQYF,TGTGCCAGCAGCCGGGACTTTGCTACCTACGAGCAGTACTTC
TRBJ2-1,NA,NA,TRBV10-2,CASSEPGVFSYNEQFF,TGCGCCAGCAGTGAGCCAGGGGTCTTCTCCTACAATGAGCAGTTCTTC
TRBJ2-1,NA,NA,TRBV27,CASTRPRGSYNEQFF,TGTGCCAGCACCCGCCCCAGGGGCTCCTACAATGAGCAGTTCTTC
TRBJ1-5,TRBD1,NA,TRBV19,CAARQGEQPQHF,TGTGCCGCCAGACAGGGTGAACAGCCCCAGCATTTT
TRBJ2-7,TRBD1,NA,TRBV7-8,CASSLSPDRESYEQYF,TGTGCCAGCAGCTTATCCCCCGACAGGGAATCCTACGAGCAGTACTTC
TRBJ1-2,NA,NA,TRBV5-1,CASRFGGTGGYTF,TGCGCCAGCAGATTCGGGGGTACCGGGGGCTACACCTTC
TRBJ2-7,NA,few,TRBV4-2,CASSQDLKNLGGRNEQYF,TGTGCCAGCAGCCAAGATTTAAAAAATCTAGGGGGAAGGAACGAGCAGTACTTC
TRBJ2-7,TRBD2,NA,TRBV7-3,CASSLNPTSGALGEQYF,TGTGCCAGCAGCTTAAATCCCACTAGCGGGGCGCTTGGGGAGCAGTACTTC
TRBJ1-2,NA,NA,TRBV2,CASSIEGGASNYGYTF,TGTGCCAGCAGTATTGAAGGGGGGGCGTCTAACTATGGCTACACCTTC
TRBJ2-2,TRBD2,once,TRBV7-8,CASSLLAGGSPGELFF,TGTGCCAGCAGCTTACTAGCGGGGGGAAGTCCCGGGGAGCTGTTTTTT